Given below is one T cell receptor beta chain in context. This sample was taken from a study of cytomegalovirus exposure and HLA in healthy donors. Between the trimmed V and J ends, which lost 7 bases and 1 base, there was a span of 13 bases. The CDR3 contains 14 residues. Germline-derived CDR1 and CDR2 are SNHLY and FYNNEI. The repertoire was sequenced with immunoSEQ multiplex PCR; TCRdb's copy has only in-frame clones and lacks some. The sample includes approximately 210,000 clones, about 86% of them seen just once. The sample comprised PBMCs. The TCR sequence derives from a woman under 30 in good health and CMV-seronegative. V usage is TRBV2 and J usage is TRBJ1-2; tentatively, D is TRBD1 (6 bases). CDR3 in amino acids: CASTRTESNYGYTF. DNA for the CDR3: TGTGCCAGCACCCGGACAGAGAGTAACTATGGCTACACCTTC.